A single sample is the source of the 9 T cell receptor beta chains below, sequenced in a study of blood T cell repertoires in COVID-19. The table came from immunoSEQ multiplex PCR; TCRdb's copy has only in-frame clones and leaves some out. Of 50,000 to 60,000 clones in the sample, around nine tenths were seen once. The source material was peripheral blood. The receptors were sampled from a human donor with active COVID-19. The donor label of this sample is uncertain.

The rearrangement uses TRBV7-5 and TRBJ1-2. TRBV7-5 is labeled a pseudogene. The CDR3 totals 13 residues. The CDR3 sequence is CVRSAKGGTGYTF. CDR3 DNA sequence: TGTGTCAGAAGCGCTAAGGGAGGGACCGGCTACACCTTC.

J is TRBJ2-7 and V is TRBV27, with 7 nucleotides matching TRBD1. Germline trimming cut 5 bases from V and 6 bases from J; bases unmatched to any gene: 13. The CDR3 totals 15 residues. Germline assignment: CDR1 MNHEY and CDR2 SMNVEV (reference sequence). CDR3 sequence: CASSPVPPGGGEQYF. Written as DNA, the CDR3 is TGTGCCAGCAGTCCCGTTCCCCCAGGGGGTGGCGAGCAGTACTTC.

The rearrangement joins TRBV2 to TRBJ1-5; 9 positions agree with TRBD1. This CDR3 has 14 amino acids. J gave up 5 bases and V 2 bases, and 1 base lay outside the gene matches. Germline-derived CDR1 and CDR2 are SNHLY and FYNNEI. In DNA, the CDR3 is TGTGCCAGCAGTGAATGGACAGGGGATCAGCCCCAGCATTTT. Amino acids: CASSEWTGDQPQHF.

The V gene is TRBV20-1, the J gene TRBJ1-2; D might be TRBD1 (6 bases). V was trimmed by 5 bases and J by 10 bases, leaving 14 bases between them. Looked up from germline, CDR1 is DFQATT and CDR2 is SNEGSKA (reference sequence). The CDR3 totals 11 residues. In DNA, the CDR3 is TGCAGTGCTGGGAGACAGGAGGCCTACACCTTC. This sequence encodes CSAGRQEAYTF.

The chain links TRBV27 to TRBJ2-7; possible D gene TRBD2, 6 bases. V dropped 7 bases and J dropped 6 bases, with 19 bases sitting between them. This CDR3 is 14 amino acids long. Germline V lookup: CDR1 MNHEY, CDR2 SMNVEV (reference sequence). In DNA, the CDR3 is TGTGCCAGCACCATGGAGGGCCTGCCTGGCGAGCAGTACTTC. As protein: CASTMEGLPGEQYF.

The genes are TRBV30 and TRBJ2-1; 7 nucleotides agree with TRBD2. Germline V gene sequence: CDR1 GTSNPN, CDR2 SVGIG (reference sequence). There are 12 residues in the CDR3. V was clipped by 7 bases and J by 6 bases; unmatched bases: 6. CDR3 loop: CASYRTSNEQFF. As DNA, the CDR3 is TGTGCCTCGTACCGGACTAGCAATGAGCAGTTCTTC.

CDR3: CASSYSAELDTQYF. The CDR3 nucleotides read TGTGCCAGCAGTTACTCGGCGGAACTTGATACGCAGTATTTT. V is TRBV6-2 or TRBV6-3 and J is TRBJ2-3, with D unresolved. V was trimmed by 0 bases and J by 6 bases, leaving 10 bases between them. The CDR3 length is 14 residues. CDR1 is MNHEY, CDR2 SVGEGT, per germline.

CDR3 sequence reads: CASSPYEQLNTEAFF. CDR3 nucleotide sequence: TGTGCCAGCTCACCATACGAACAGCTGAACACTGAAGCTTTCTTT. V and J are TRBV18 and TRBJ1-1, with D unclear. Germline V gene data show CDR1 as KGHSH and CDR2 as LQKENI. Between the trimmed V and J ends, which lost 2 bases and 0 bases, there was a span of 10 bases. The length of the CDR3 is 15 residues.

The chain combines TRBV11-2 with TRBJ2-4, with D possibly matching TRBD1 (6 bases). CDR3 size: 12 residues. V was pared by 4 bases and J by 14 bases, with 15 bases between. In germline, CDR1 is SGHAT, CDR2 FQNNGV. Written as DNA, the CDR3 is TGTGCCAGCAGCTCAGGACAGCCACCAAAGTACTTC. Amino acid sequence: CASSSGQPPKYF.